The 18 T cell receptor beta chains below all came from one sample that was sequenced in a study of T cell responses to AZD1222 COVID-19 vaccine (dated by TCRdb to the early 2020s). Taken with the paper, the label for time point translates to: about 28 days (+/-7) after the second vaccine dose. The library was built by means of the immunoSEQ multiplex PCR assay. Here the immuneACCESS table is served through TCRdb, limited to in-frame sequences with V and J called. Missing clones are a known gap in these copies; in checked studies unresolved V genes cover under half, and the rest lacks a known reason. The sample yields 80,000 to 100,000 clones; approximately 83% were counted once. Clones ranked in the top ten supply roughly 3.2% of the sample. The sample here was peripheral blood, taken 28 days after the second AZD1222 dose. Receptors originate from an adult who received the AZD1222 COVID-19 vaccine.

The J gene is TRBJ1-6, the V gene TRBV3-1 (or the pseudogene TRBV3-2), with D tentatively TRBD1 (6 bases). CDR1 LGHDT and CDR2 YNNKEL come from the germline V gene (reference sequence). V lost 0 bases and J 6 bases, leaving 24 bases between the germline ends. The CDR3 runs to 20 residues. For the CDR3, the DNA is TGTGCCAGCAGCCAAGATATGGGACAAGGTCGCACCCTCTTTAATTCACCCCTCCACTTT. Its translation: CASSQDMGQGRTLFNSPLHF.

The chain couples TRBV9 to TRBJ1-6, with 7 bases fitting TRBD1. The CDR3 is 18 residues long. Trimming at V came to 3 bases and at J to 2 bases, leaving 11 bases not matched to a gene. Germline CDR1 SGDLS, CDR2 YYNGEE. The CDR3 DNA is TGTGCCAGCAGCGAGGGCCGCGGGCAGGGGGCCTATAATTCACCCCTCCACTTT. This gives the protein CASSEGRGQGAYNSPLHF. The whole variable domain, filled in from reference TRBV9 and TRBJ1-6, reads DSGVTQTPKHLITATGQRVTLRCSPRSGDLSVYWYQQSLDQGLQFLIQYYNGEERAKGNILERFSAQQFPDLHSELNLSSLELGDSALYFCASSEGRGQGAYNSPLHFGNGTRLTVT.

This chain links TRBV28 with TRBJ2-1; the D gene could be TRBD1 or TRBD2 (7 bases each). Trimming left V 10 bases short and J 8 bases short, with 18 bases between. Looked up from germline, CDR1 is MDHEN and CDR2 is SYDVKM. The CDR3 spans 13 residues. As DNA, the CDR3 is TGTGCCACCGGGGAGGGGGCGAGGGATGAGCAGTTCTTC. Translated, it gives CATGEGARDEQFF. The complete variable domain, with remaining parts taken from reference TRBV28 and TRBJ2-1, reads DVKVTQSSRYLVKRTGEKVFLECVQDMDHENMFWYRQDPGLGLRLIYFSYDVKMKEKGDIPEGYSVSREKKERFSLILESASTNQTSMYLCATGEGARDEQFFGPGTRLTVL.

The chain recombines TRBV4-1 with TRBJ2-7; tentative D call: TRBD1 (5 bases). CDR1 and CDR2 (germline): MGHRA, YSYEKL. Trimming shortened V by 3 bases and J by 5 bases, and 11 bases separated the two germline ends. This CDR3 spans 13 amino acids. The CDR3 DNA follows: TGCGCCAGCAGCCAGCGCAGGGCCCACGAGCAGTACTTC. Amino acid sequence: CASSQRRAHEQYF.

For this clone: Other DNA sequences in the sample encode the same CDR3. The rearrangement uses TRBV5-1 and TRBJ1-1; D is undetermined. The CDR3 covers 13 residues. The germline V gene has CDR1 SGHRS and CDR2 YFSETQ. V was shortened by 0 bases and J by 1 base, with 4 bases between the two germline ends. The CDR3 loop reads CASSLAANTEAFF. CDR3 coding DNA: TGCGCCAGCAGCTTGGCAGCGAACACTGAAGCTTTCTTT.

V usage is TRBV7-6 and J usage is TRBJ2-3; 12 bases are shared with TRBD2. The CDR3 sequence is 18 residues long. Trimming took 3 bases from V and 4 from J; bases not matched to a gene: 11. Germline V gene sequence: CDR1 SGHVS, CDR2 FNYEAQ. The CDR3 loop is CASSFLAGGPSEPDTQYF. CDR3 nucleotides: TGTGCCAGCAGCTTTCTAGCGGGGGGGCCTAGTGAGCCAGATACGCAGTATTTT.

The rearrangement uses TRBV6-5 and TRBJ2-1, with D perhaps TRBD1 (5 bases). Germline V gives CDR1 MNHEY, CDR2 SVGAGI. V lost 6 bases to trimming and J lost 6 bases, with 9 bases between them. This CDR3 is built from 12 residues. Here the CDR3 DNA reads TGTGCCAGCAGAAGCAGGGTCAATGAGCAGTTCTTC. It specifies CASRSRVNEQFF.

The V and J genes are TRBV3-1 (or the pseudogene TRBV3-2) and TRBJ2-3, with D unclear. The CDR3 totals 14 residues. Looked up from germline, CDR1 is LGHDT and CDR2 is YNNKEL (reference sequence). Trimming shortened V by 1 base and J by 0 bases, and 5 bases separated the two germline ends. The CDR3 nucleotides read TGTGCCAGCAGCCAAGCCTATAGCACAGATACGCAGTATTTT. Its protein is CASSQAYSTDTQYF.

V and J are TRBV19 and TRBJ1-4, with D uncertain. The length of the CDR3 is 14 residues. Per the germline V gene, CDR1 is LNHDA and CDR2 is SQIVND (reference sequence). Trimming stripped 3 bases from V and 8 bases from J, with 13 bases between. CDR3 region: CASSISEVHEKLFF. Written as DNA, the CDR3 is TGTGCCAGTAGTATTTCCGAGGTTCACGAAAAACTGTTTTTT.

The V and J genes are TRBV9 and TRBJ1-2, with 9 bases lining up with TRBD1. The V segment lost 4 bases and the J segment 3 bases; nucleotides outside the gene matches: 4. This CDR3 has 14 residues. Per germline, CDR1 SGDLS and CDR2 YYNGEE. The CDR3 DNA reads TGTGCCAGCAGCACCCGGGACAGGGACTATGGCTACACCTTC. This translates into CASSTRDRDYGYTF.

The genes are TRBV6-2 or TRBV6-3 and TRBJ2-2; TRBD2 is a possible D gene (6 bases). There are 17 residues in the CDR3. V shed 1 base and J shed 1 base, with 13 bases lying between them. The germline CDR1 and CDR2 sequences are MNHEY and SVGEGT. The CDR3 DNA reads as TGTGCCAGCAGTTACTTACGGGACTCCCGGAACACCGGGGAGCTGTTTTTT. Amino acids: CASSYLRDSRNTGELFF.

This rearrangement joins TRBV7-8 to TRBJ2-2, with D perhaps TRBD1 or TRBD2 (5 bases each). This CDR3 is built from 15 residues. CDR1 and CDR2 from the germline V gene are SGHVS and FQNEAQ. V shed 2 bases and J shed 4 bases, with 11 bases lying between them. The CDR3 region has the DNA TGTGCCAGCAGCTTACAGGGCCGGGGCACCGGGGAGCTGTTTTTT. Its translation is CASSLQGRGTGELFF.

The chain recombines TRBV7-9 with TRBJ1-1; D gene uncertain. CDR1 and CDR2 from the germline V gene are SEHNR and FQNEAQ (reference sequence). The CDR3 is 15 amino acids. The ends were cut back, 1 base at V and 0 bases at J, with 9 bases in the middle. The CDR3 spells CASSLGSRLNTEAFF. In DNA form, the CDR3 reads TGTGCCAGCAGCTTAGGGAGCAGATTGAACACTGAAGCTTTCTTT.

This CDR3 is CASSPGVRTALHF. The CDR3 coding sequence is TGTGCCAGCAGTCCGGGGGTGAGGACAGCCCTCCACTTT. The gene calls are TRBV28 and TRBJ1-6, with a possible D match to TRBD1 (6 bases). CDR1 and CDR2 (germline): MDHEN, SYDVKM. V was cut by 5 bases and J by 14 bases, with 16 bases left in between. The CDR3 has 13 residues.

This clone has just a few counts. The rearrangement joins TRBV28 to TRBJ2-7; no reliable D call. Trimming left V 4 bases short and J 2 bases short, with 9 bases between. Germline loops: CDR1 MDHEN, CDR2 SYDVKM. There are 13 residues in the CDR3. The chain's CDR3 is CASSSPRTYEQYF. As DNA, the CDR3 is TGTGCCAGCAGTTCCCCTAGGACCTACGAGCAGTACTTC. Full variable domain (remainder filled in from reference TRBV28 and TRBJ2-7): DVKVTQSSRYLVKRTGEKVFLECVQDMDHENMFWYRQDPGLGLRLIYFSYDVKMKEKGDIPEGYSVSREKKERFSLILESASTNQTSMYLCASSSPRTYEQYFGPGTRLTVT.

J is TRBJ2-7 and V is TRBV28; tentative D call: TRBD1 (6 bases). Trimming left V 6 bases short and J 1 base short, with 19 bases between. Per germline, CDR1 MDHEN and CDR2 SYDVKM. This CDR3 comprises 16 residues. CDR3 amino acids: CASSPDRLAQSYEQYF. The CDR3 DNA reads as TGTGCCAGCAGCCCCGACAGGCTAGCCCAGTCCTACGAGCAGTACTTC.

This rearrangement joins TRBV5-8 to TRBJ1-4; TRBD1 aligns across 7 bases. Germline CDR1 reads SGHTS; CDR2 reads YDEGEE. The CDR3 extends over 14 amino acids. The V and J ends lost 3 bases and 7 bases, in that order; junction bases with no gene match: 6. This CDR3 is CASSSGGLSEKLFF. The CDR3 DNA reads TGTGCCAGCAGCTCAGGGGGTTTGAGTGAAAAACTGTTTTTT.

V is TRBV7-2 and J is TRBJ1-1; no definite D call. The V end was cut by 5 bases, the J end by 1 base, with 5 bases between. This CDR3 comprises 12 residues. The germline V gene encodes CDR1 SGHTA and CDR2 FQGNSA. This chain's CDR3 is CASSRGNTEAFF. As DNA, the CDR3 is TGTGCCAGCAGCCGAGGGAACACTGAAGCTTTCTTT.